Included here is one T cell receptor beta chain sequence, with context. Between the trimmed V and J ends, which lost 7 bases and 0 bases, there was a span of 10 bases. The CDR3 covers 14 residues. Germline V gene data show CDR1 as LNHDA and CDR2 as SQIVND (reference sequence). This sample is drawn from a study of cytomegalovirus exposure and HLA in healthy donors. Data came from immunoSEQ multiplex PCR; TCRdb stores just in-frame clones and leaves some out. Counted here are around 150,000 clones, over 85% occurring once; the ten biggest clones make up 10%. This TCR came from a woman aged 18-30 years in good health and CMV-seropositive. The chain joins TRBV19 to TRBJ1-5; D is ambiguous. Sample: PBMCs. Written as DNA, the CDR3 is TGTGCCAGTAACCCGGGAGTTAGCAATCAGCCCCAGCATTTT. Protein: CASNPGVSNQPQHF.